The T cell receptor (beta chain) described here comes from a study of regulatory T cells in long-lasting Graves disease. Study-wide context: Less than 3 months of antithyroid drugs had been taken by newly diagnosed Graves' patients. General study points: Relative to newly diagnosed Graves' patients, persistent ones had lower TCR diversity.

Time point indicated: newly diagnosed GD, antithyroid drugs for less than 3 months. The authors made the TCR library using RNA they extracted from PBMCs. Peripheral blood, at about 9 milliliters, went into EDTA tubes. This clonotype has at least ten counts. The antigen remains unidentified. Construction of TCR beta libraries relied on iRepertoire HTBI primers and on Arm-PCR targeting CDR3 regions. One entry per CDR3 protein, called by TCRdb with MiXCR from the multiplex PCR reads. The top ten clones hold about 15% of a sample with 250,000 or so distinct CDR3 sequences, around 21% of them seen once. The sample consisted of peripheral blood mononuclear cells (PBMCs), taken at new diagnosis, from a patient treated with antithyroid drugs. This receptor was identified in a female donor with Graves disease.

CDR3 sequence reads: CASSPGTDLTTNEKLFF. The DNA of the CDR3 is TGTGCCAGCAGCCCCGGGACAGACCTTACAACTAATGAAAAACTGTTTTTT. The chain is built from TRBV12-3 or TRBV12-4 and TRBJ1-4, with TRBD1 identical over 7 bases. The ends lost 6 bases at V and 0 bases at J; junction bases unmatched: 10. This CDR3 has 17 amino acids.